The T cell receptor (beta chain) under discussion was sequenced for a study of response to subunit inactivated influenza vaccine. Overall study results and limits: With each seasonal influenza vaccination, the authors suggested, few new T cells are recruited.

TCRdb called the RT-PCR reads again in MiXCR, with one record for every CDR3 protein. The sample comprises roughly 650,000 distinct CDR3 sequences, around 15% of which are singletons, and 7.5% to 8% rests with the top ten. Concerning this clonotype: No antigen is known for it.

The specimen was PBMCs from blood, collected 14 to 15 days before vaccination. The TCR sequence derives from a man in his fifties or sixties who received an inactivated influenza vaccine.

Here the CDR3 reads CASSETGPYGYTF. Written as DNA, the CDR3 is TGTGCCAGCAGTGAAACCGGTCCATATGGCTACACCTTC. The chain uses TRBV6-1 and TRBJ1-2; no definite D call. This CDR3 spans 13 amino acids. V was pared by 2 bases and J by 5 bases, with 9 bases between. Germline CDR1 MNHNS, CDR2 SASEGT.